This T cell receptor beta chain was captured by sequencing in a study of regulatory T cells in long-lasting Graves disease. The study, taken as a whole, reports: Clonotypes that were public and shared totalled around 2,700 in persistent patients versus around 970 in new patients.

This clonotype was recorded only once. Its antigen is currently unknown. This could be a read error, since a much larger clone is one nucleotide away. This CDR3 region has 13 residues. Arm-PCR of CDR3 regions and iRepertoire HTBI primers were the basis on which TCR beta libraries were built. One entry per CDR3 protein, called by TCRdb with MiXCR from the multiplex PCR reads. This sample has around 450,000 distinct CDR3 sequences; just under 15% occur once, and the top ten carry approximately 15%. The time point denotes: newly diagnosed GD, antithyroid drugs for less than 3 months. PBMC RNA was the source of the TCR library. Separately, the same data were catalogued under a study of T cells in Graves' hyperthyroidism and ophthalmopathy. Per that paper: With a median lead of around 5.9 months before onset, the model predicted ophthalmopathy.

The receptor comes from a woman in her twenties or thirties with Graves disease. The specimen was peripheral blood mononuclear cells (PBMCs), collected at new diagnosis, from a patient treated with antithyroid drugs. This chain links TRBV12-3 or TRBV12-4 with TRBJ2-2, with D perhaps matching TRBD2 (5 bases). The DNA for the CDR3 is TGTGCCAACAGTGGAGCTAGACTAGGGGAGCTGTTTTTT. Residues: CANSGARLGELFF.